This T cell receptor (beta chain) stems from a study of post-analysis software for immune sequencing data. Study context: The courses of disease that were included comprised relapsing-remitting, secondary progressive and progressive-relapsing multiple sclerosis. The study's findings and limits: Five or six TRBV segments (TRBV5-6, TRBV5-1 and TRBV20-1 among them) occurred more frequently in patients than in controls. Controls had significantly higher normalized Chao1 diversity than multiple sclerosis patients. By F measure, strong co-clustering occurred among samples prepared in the same batch.

As to this clonotype: Its specificity is not known.

Unique molecular identifiers were carried by the TCR beta cDNA libraries. TCRdb recomputed calls from the PCR reads with MiXCR, one row per CDR3 protein. The sample holds roughly 620,000 distinct CDR3 sequences, roughly 45% seen once. CDR1 is SGHRS and CDR2 is YFSETQ in the germline V gene. The CDR3 sequence is 12 residues long. V lost 4 bases, J lost 5 bases, and 2 bases stayed unmatched. This chain links TRBV5-1 with TRBJ2-5; TRBD1 aligns across 7 bases. Sequencing input: blood. This receptor was taken from a girl aged 10 to 17 with multiple sclerosis. CDR3 DNA: TGCGCCAGCAGCGTGACAGGGGAGACCCAGTACTTC. Protein product: CASSVTGETQYF.